This TCR beta chain is drawn from a study of cytotoxic CD8 clonotypes in ibrutinib-treated CLL. Measured with immunoSEQ multiplex PCR; TCRdb has only the in-frame clones, and not every one. Of 25,000 to 30,000 clones in the sample, 62% were seen once. Study conclusions and caveats: Age-matched healthy donor levels were exceeded by baseline clonality, which tracked circulating CD8+ T-cell counts.

Details on this clone: The antigen is undetermined.

Trimming left V 0 bases short and J 3 bases short, with 14 bases between. The CDR3 runs 16 residues. Per germline, CDR1 MNHEY and CDR2 SVGAGI. This TCR came from a human donor with chronic lymphocytic leukemia. The chain combines TRBV6-5 with TRBJ1-1; D perhaps matches TRBD1 (5 bases). Material: PBMCs, obtained before ibrutinib treatment. CDR3 sequence reads: CASSYSSSGGDTEAFF. The CDR3 DNA is TGTGCCAGCAGTTACTCAAGTTCCGGGGGAGACACTGAAGCTTTCTTT.